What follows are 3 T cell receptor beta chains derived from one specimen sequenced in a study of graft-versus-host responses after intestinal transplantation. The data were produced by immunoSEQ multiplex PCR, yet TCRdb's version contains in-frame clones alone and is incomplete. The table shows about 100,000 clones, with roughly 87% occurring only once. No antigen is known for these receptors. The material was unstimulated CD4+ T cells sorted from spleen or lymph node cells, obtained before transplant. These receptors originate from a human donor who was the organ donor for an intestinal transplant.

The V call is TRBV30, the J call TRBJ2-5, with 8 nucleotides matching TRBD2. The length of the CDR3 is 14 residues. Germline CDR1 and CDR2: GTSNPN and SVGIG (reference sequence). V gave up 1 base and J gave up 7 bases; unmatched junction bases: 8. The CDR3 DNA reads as TGTGCCTGGAGTGGCGGGGGGAACCGAGGGACCCAGTACTTC. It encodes CAWSGGGNRGTQYF.

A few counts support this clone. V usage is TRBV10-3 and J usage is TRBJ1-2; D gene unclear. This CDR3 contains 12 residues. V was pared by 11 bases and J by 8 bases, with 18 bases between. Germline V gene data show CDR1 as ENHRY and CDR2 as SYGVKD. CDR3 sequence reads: CAVNEGFEGYTF. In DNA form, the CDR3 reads TGTGCCGTGAATGAAGGGTTTGAGGGCTACACCTTC.

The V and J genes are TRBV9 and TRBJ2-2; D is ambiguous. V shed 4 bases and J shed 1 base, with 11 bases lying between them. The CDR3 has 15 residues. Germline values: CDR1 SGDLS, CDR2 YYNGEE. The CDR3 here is CASSQHTLNTGELFF. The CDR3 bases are TGTGCCAGCAGCCAACACACCTTGAACACCGGGGAGCTGTTTTTT.